The 16 T cell receptor beta chains given below trace back to one sample, sequenced in a study of breast tumors, draining lymph nodes, adjacent tissues. TCRdb re-analysed the multiplex PCR reads in MiXCR, keeping a single row per CDR3 protein. The sample yields 150,000 to 200,000 distinct CDR3 sequences, about 30% seen once. The lymph nodes were axillary draining lymph nodes from breast cancer patients. The specimen sequenced was axillary lymph node tissue. The receptors were gathered from a female donor with breast cancer. Some clones in this sample may be carry-over from other donors' samples.

In its sample, this clonotype was seen many times. The V call is TRBV20-1, the J call TRBJ2-7; 8 bases are a match to TRBD2. The CDR3 loop spans 14 amino acids. Germline CDR1 and CDR2: DFQATT and SNEGSKA (reference sequence). V gave up 6 bases and J gave up 0 bases; unmatched junction bases: 7. The CDR3 here is CSADLAGYSYEQYF. The CDR3 nucleotides are TGCAGTGCCGACTTAGCGGGGTACTCCTACGAGCAGTACTTC.

The chain employs TRBV11-2 and TRBJ2-2; possible D gene TRBD2, 5 bases. The germline V and J ends were trimmed by 2 bases and 4 bases, with 14 bases remaining between them. The CDR3 spans 16 residues. Germline V gene data show CDR1 as SGHAT and CDR2 as FQNNGV. The CDR3 here is CASSLSGERSTGELFF. DNA of the CDR3: TGTGCCAGCAGCTTAAGTGGGGAGAGGAGCACCGGGGAGCTGTTTTTT.

This clonotype was detected many times. This sequence joins TRBV12-3 or TRBV12-4 and TRBJ1-5; tentatively, D is TRBD1 (5 bases). Trimming stripped 6 bases from V and 3 bases from J, with 9 bases between. CDR3 length: 13 amino acids. The CDR3 bases are TGTGCCAGCAGAGACAGCAACAATCAGCCCCAGCATTTT. Translated: CASRDSNNQPQHF.

This clonotype was recorded once. This CDR3 fails to terminate in the conserved phenylalanine or tryptophan, so it likely reflects a read error. The chain has TRBV11-2 and TRBJ2-3, with 11 positions matching TRBD2. The CDR3 is made up of 16 amino acids. Germline lookup yields CDR1 SGHAT and CDR2 FQNNGV. CDR3 sequence (DNA): TGTGCCAGCAGCTCCTATAGCGGGAGGGATACAGATACACAGTATCTT. Translated, it gives CASSSYSGRDTDTQYL.

This clonotype was recorded many times. V is TRBV29-1 and J is TRBJ1-4; 7 nucleotides match TRBD1. After removal of 7 bases from V and 4 bases from J, the junction contained 6 bases not matched to a gene. Germline CDR1 SQVTM, CDR2 ANQGSEA. The CDR3 is made up of 13 amino acids. The CDR3 DNA follows: TGCAGCGGACGACAGGGAGTTAATGAAAAACTGTTTTTT. Translating gives CSGRQGVNEKLFF.

This clonotype was found many times. J is TRBJ2-3 and V is TRBV27, with D perhaps matching TRBD1 or TRBD2 (5 bases each). The germline CDR1 and CDR2 sequences are MNHEY and SMNVEV (reference sequence). Trimming shortened V by 8 bases and J by 4 bases, and 13 bases separated the two germline ends. This CDR3 has 13 residues. The CDR3 DNA reads as TGTGCCAGCGGACGATTGGGGGCAGATACGCAGTATTTT. This codes for CASGRLGADTQYF.

This clonotype was counted at least ten times. This rearrangement joins TRBV6-5 to TRBJ1-6; D perhaps matches TRBD1 (5 bases). V gave up 2 bases and J gave up 0 bases, with 8 bases separating them. This CDR3 region has 16 residues. Per the germline V gene, CDR1 is MNHEY and CDR2 is SVGAGI. CDR3 in amino acids: CASSYVDSSYNSPLHF. The DNA of the CDR3 is TGTGCCAGCAGTTACGTCGACAGCTCCTATAATTCACCCCTCCACTTT.

Concerning this clonotype: A much larger clone lies a single base off, so this may be a read error. The DNA of the CDR3 is TGTGCCAGCAGTCACACGGTGGGGCTCGAGCAGTACTTC. Translating it yields CASSHTVGLEQYF. The J gene is TRBJ2-7, the V gene TRBV6-6; maybe TRBD1 (5 bases). Germline V gene sequence: CDR1 MNHNY, CDR2 SVGAGI (reference sequence). V was cut by 5 bases and J by 6 bases, with 14 bases left in between. The CDR3 is made up of 13 amino acids.

This clonotype was observed many times. The genes are TRBV7-2 and TRBJ2-3, with D possibly matching TRBD1 (5 bases). This CDR3 comprises 15 residues. Germline CDR1 is SGHTA and CDR2 is FQGNSA. Trimming stripped 1 base from V and 3 bases from J, with 11 bases between. The CDR3: CASSLGGRATDTQYF. The CDR3 DNA sequence: TGTGCCAGCAGCTTAGGGGGCAGGGCAACAGATACGCAGTATTTT.

In the case of this clonotype: A junction end diverges from the germline sequence, so it may reflect a read error. The V gene is TRBV11-3, the J gene TRBJ2-2; D gene unclear. The CDR3 covers 15 residues. CDR1 is SGHNT, CDR2 YENEEA, per germline. The chain's CDR3 is CASSPGPKNPGELFF. CDR3 bases: TGTGCCAGCAGCCCAGGACCCAAGAACCCCGGTGAGCTGTTTTTT.

In this sample, this clonotype turned up many times. The J gene is TRBJ1-2, the V gene TRBV20-1; 11 bases map to TRBD1. The V segment lost 5 bases and the J segment 4 bases; nucleotides outside the gene matches: 3. The CDR3 extends over 13 amino acids. Germline V CDR1 and CDR2: DFQATT, SNEGSKA (reference sequence). CDR3 amino acids: CSAWDRGSYGYTF. The DNA of the CDR3 is TGCAGTGCTTGGGACAGGGGGTCCTATGGCTACACCTTC.

In its sample, this clonotype was seen a few times. The chain's CDR3 is CASSQDDRGVYEQYF. DNA of the CDR3: TGCGCCAGCAGCCAAGACGACAGGGGTGTATACGAGCAGTACTTC. This chain connects TRBV4-1 to TRBJ2-7; 8 nucleotides line up with TRBD1. V lost 0 bases to trimming and J lost 4 bases; unmatched junction nucleotides: 5. CDR1 is MGHRA and CDR2 is YSYEKL in the germline V gene. The CDR3 extends over 15 amino acids.

V is TRBV20-1 and J is TRBJ2-5, with 10 bases identical to TRBD2. J gave up 5 bases and V 6 bases, and 15 bases lay outside the gene matches. Germline-derived CDR1 and CDR2 are DFQATT and SNEGSKA (reference sequence). The CDR3 length is 16 residues. In nucleotides, the CDR3 is TGCAGTGCCACTTCCGGGACTAGCGTCAGGAATGAGACCCAGTACTTC. It encodes CSATSGTSVRNETQYF.

On this clonotype itself: This likely comes from a read error, as the CDR3 has no conserved phenylalanine or tryptophan at its end. It is unclear where the CDR3 begins or ends on the DNA, so no DNA is shown, and the CDR3 is as TCRdb lists it. This chain connects TRBV6-5 to TRBJ2-5; TRBD2, as called in the table, went unchecked against the DNA. Both ends counted, the CDR3 spans 10 residues. Germline CDR1 reads MNHEY; CDR2 reads SVGAGI. CDR3 in amino acids: CASSWGNREA.

This clonotype was picked up one time. The chain recombines TRBV6-2 or TRBV6-3 with TRBJ1-5; no reliable D call. V was pared by 5 bases and J by 0 bases, with 20 bases between. The CDR3 has 18 residues. Germline V gene sequence: CDR1 MNHEY, CDR2 SVGEGT. The CDR3 loop is CASSHKGDHSHSNQPQHF. The CDR3 DNA is TGTGCCAGCAGTCACAAGGGAGACCATTCTCATAGCAATCAGCCCCAGCATTTT.

This clonotype was recorded many times. This sequence joins TRBV3-1 and TRBJ1-2; D is ambiguous. Germline V gene lookup returns CDR1 LGHDT and CDR2 YNNKEL (reference sequence). V lost 5 bases and J 11 bases, leaving 15 bases between the germline ends. The CDR3 sequence is 12 residues long. CDR3 DNA: TGTGCCAGCAGCGAGGCCCAGATTTTGTACACCTTC. It encodes CASSEAQILYTF.